The 9 T cell receptor beta chains below come from one sample, sequenced in a study of blood T cell repertoires in COVID-19. The data were produced by immunoSEQ multiplex PCR, yet TCRdb's version contains in-frame clones alone and is incomplete. Here the sample spans 150,000 to 200,000 clones, around 90% being singletons. The sequenced material came from peripheral blood. The receptors stem from a human donor in a cohort sampled during active COVID-19.

This chain links TRBV28 with TRBJ1-1, with a weak D call TRBD1 (5 bases). Trimming took off 6 bases at V and 8 bases at J, with 10 bases between the two ends. Germline lookup yields CDR1 MDHEN and CDR2 SYDVKM. There are 11 residues in the CDR3. The CDR3 spells CASSTPGEAFF. In nucleotides, the CDR3 is TGTGCCAGCAGCACACCAGGGGAAGCTTTCTTT.

The CDR3 DNA follows: TGTGCCAGCAGCGTAAGACCGGGAGGGTTTGGGGAGACCCAGTACTTC. It yields the protein CASSVRPGGFGETQYF. This rearrangement joins TRBV11-3 to TRBJ2-5; 8 nucleotides align to TRBD2. The germline V gene has CDR1 SGHNT and CDR2 YENEEA. The V segment lost 5 bases and the J segment 5 bases; nucleotides outside the gene matches: 13. This CDR3 contains 16 residues.

This clone was detected a few times. The V call is TRBV19, the J call TRBJ1-4; 9 nucleotides agree with TRBD1. Germline CDR1 LNHDA, CDR2 SQIVND (reference sequence). V was clipped by 4 bases and J by 7 bases; unmatched bases: 13. The CDR3 has 17 amino acids. The CDR3 DNA follows: TGTGCCAGTAGTACCCCGGGACAGGGTTTTATTAGTGAAAAACTGTTTTTT. Its translation: CASSTPGQGFISEKLFF.

J is TRBJ2-7 and V is TRBV5-1, with D perhaps TRBD2 (6 bases). Trimming cost V 5 bases and J 2 bases, with 17 bases left between them. Germline V gene data show CDR1 as SGHRS and CDR2 as YFSETQ. The CDR3 runs 15 residues. CDR3 in DNA: TGCGCCAGCAGTCCGATAGACGGAGGGGCCTACGAGCAGTACTTC. Translated: CASSPIDGGAYEQYF.

V gene TRBV7-9 combines with J gene TRBJ2-3; 16 positions agree with TRBD2. V dropped 7 bases and J dropped 2; count of bases not matched to a gene: 6. The CDR3 is made up of 17 amino acids. Germline CDR1 is SEHNR and CDR2 is FQNEAQ (reference sequence). The chain's CDR3 is CASIPGTSGRATDTQYF. Here the CDR3 DNA reads TGTGCCAGCATCCCCGGGACTAGCGGGAGGGCCACAGATACGCAGTATTTT.

This clone appeared once. The same CDR3 can be traced to other DNA sequences in this sample. V gene TRBV9 combines with J gene TRBJ1-1; D may be TRBD1 (5 bases). Per germline, CDR1 SGDLS and CDR2 YYNGEE. Trimming stripped 0 bases from V and 3 bases from J, with 6 bases between. The CDR3 consists of 13 residues. The DNA for the CDR3 is TGTGCCAGCAGCGTAGGGGGGGACACTGAAGCTTTCTTT. Protein: CASSVGGDTEAFF.

V is TRBV5-1 and J is TRBJ2-1; 11 bases match TRBD2. With V trimmed by 6 bases and J by 7 bases, 9 bases remained unmatched. The CDR3 length is 15 residues. Looked up from germline, CDR1 is SGHRS and CDR2 is YFSETQ. CDR3 protein: CASTRTSGPQNEQFF. For the CDR3, the DNA is TGCGCCAGCACGCGGACTAGCGGGCCTCAGAATGAGCAGTTCTTC.

The chain couples TRBV4-1 to TRBJ2-5, with 8 nucleotides matching TRBD1. Germline V gene lookup returns CDR1 MGHRA and CDR2 YSYEKL. V gave up 0 bases and J gave up 5 bases; unmatched junction bases: 5. This CDR3 contains 15 residues. CDR3 sequence (DNA): TGCGCCAGCAGCCAAGACAGGGGGCGCGGGGAGACCCAGTACTTC. It specifies CASSQDRGRGETQYF.

The rearrangement uses TRBV9 and TRBJ2-1, with 13 bases aligning to TRBD2. The CDR3 has 16 residues. With V trimmed by 3 bases and J by 8 bases, 8 bases remained unmatched. Germline V gene lookup returns CDR1 SGDLS and CDR2 YYNGEE. For the CDR3, the DNA is TGTGCCAGCAGCGCGAAACTAGCGGGAGGGCCACATGAGCAGTTCTTC. Protein sequence: CASSAKLAGGPHEQFF.